The 11 T cell receptor beta chains given below trace back to one sample, sequenced in a study of cytomegalovirus exposure and HLA in healthy donors. 13 Jbeta primers and 60 Vbeta primers were used for the PCR. Repertoires were generated with immunoSEQ multiplex PCR, while TCRdb's copy carries only in-frame clones and drops some. The sample lists approximately 140,000 clones, 70% to 80% occurring once. Source material: PBMCs. These TCRs come from a human donor in good health.

The V and J genes are TRBV4-1 and TRBJ2-1; 10 bases map to TRBD1. CDR3 size: 13 residues. The V gene end was trimmed by 6 bases and the J gene end by 6 bases; junction bases not matched to a gene: 2. Germline V gene sequence: CDR1 MGHRA, CDR2 YSYEKL. The CDR3: CASRRTGGNEQFF. In DNA, the CDR3 is TGCGCCAGCAGACGGACAGGGGGCAATGAGCAGTTCTTC.

This clone was observed a handful of times. This chain connects TRBV28 to TRBJ1-4, with D unclear. V lost 6 bases and J lost 1, with 9 bases in between. The CDR3 runs 14 residues. Looked up from germline, CDR1 is MDHEN and CDR2 is SYDVKM. CDR3 region: CASSGVGTNEKLFF. CDR3 DNA: TGTGCCAGCAGCGGGGTGGGAACTAATGAAAAACTGTTTTTT.

The V call is TRBV27, the J call TRBJ1-5; no definite D call. V was shortened by 5 bases and J by 3 bases, with 2 bases between the two germline ends. Per germline, CDR1 MNHEY and CDR2 SMNVEV (reference sequence). This CDR3 contains 11 residues. The CDR3 DNA reads as TGTGCCAGCAGTCACAATCAGCCCCAGCATTTT. It encodes CASSHNQPQHF.

The chain combines TRBV29-1 with TRBJ1-2, with D unclear. Trimming shortened V by 3 bases and J by 6 bases, and 11 bases separated the two germline ends. Looked up from germline, CDR1 is SQVTM and CDR2 is ANQGSEA. There are 12 residues in the CDR3. As DNA, the CDR3 is TGCAGCGTTGATTTCCCTGCAGATGGCTACACCTTC. Translation: CSVDFPADGYTF.

Concerning this clone: One end of the junction is discordant with germline, which a read error may explain. This CDR3 reads CASSGGLGYGYPF. The CDR3 bases are TGCGCCAGCAGCGGGGGGTTAGGCTATGGCTACCCCTTC. The rearrangement links TRBV4-3 to TRBJ1-2, with a tentative D call TRBD1 (5 bases). From germline, CDR1 is LGHNA and CDR2 YSLEER. This CDR3 has 13 residues.

The chain is built from TRBV6-5 and TRBJ1-1; a possible D gene is TRBD1 (5 bases). CDR3 length equals 15 residues. Germline V gene sequence: CDR1 MNHEY, CDR2 SVGAGI. V lost 0 bases to trimming and J lost 6 bases, with 14 bases between them. CDR3 DNA sequence: TGTGCCAGCAGTTACTCGGGGCATAGTCGTCCTGAAGCTTTCTTT. Translation: CASSYSGHSRPEAFF.

Comments on this clone: Because it lacks the conserved phenylalanine or tryptophan at the end, this CDR3 is likely a read error. The chain combines TRBV30 with TRBJ1-1, with 8 positions matching TRBD1. With 3 bases clipped from V and 6 bases from J, the junction kept 3 bases outside the gene matches. Germline CDR1 GTSNPN, CDR2 SVGIG (reference sequence). This CDR3 spans 12 amino acids. CDR3 nucleotide sequence: TGTGCCTGGAGGAGACAGGGGCCTGAAGCTTTCCTT. Its translation: CAWRRQGPEAFL.

The rearrangement joins TRBV7-8 to TRBJ2-7; weak D call: TRBD2 (6 bases). The V gene lost 1 base and the J gene lost 1 base, with 17 bases spanning the gap. The CDR3 consists of 17 residues. Germline V gene data show CDR1 as SGHVS and CDR2 as FQNEAQ. CDR3 region: CASSLVVIGTDSYEQYF. The CDR3 coding sequence is TGTGCCAGCAGCTTAGTAGTCATTGGGACTGATTCCTACGAGCAGTACTTC. The whole variable domain, filled in from reference TRBV7-8 and TRBJ2-7, reads GAGVSQSPRYKVAKRGQDVALRCDPISGHVSLFWYQQALGQGPEFLTYFQNEAQLDKSGLPSDRFFAERPEGSVSTLKIQRTQQEDSAVYLCASSLVVIGTDSYEQYFGPGTRLTVT.

This sequence joins TRBV4-1 and TRBJ2-7; D not certain. The CDR3 runs to 16 residues. V was shortened by 0 bases and J by 4 bases, with 16 bases between the two germline ends. The germline gives CDR1 MGHRA, CDR2 YSYEKL. For the CDR3, the DNA is TGCGCCAGCAGCCAAGAATCCCAGCCGACCGGGTACGAGCAGTACTTC. Amino acid sequence: CASSQESQPTGYEQYF.

The V and J genes are TRBV5-4 and TRBJ1-2; 7 nucleotides agree with TRBD1. The CDR3 extends over 16 amino acids. CDR1 SGHNT and CDR2 YYREEE come from the germline V gene (reference sequence). V lost 4 bases to trimming and J lost 2 bases; unmatched junction nucleotides: 11. CDR3 amino acids: CASSLEAAGGNYGYTF. The CDR3 DNA is TGTGCCAGCAGCCTAGAGGCGGCAGGGGGGAACTATGGCTACACCTTC.

The chain uses TRBV2 and TRBJ1-5; D remains unclear. Trimming shortened V by 4 bases and J by 5 bases, and 15 bases separated the two germline ends. Germline V CDR1 and CDR2: SNHLY, FYNNEI. The CDR3 is made up of 15 amino acids. CDR3 bases: TGTGCCAGCAGTGGGGCCCGAACCACGGATCAGCCCCAGCATTTT. Translating it yields CASSGARTTDQPQHF.